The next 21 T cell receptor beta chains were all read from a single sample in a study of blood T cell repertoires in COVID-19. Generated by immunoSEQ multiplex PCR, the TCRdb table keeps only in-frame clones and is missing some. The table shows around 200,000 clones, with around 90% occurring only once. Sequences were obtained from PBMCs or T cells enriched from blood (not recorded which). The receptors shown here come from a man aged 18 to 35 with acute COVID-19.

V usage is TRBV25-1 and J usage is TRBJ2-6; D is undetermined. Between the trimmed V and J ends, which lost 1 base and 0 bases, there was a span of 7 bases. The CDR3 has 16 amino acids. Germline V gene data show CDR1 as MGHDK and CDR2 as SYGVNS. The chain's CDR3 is CASSEWQISGANVLTF. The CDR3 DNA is TGTGCCAGCAGTGAATGGCAAATCTCTGGGGCCAACGTCCTGACTTTC. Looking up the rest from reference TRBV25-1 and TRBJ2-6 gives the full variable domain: EADIYQTPRYLVIGTGKKITLECSQTMGHDKMYWYQQDPGMELHLIHYSYGVNSTEKGDLSSESTVSRIRTEHFPLTLESARPSHTSQYLCASSEWQISGANVLTFGAGSRLTVL.

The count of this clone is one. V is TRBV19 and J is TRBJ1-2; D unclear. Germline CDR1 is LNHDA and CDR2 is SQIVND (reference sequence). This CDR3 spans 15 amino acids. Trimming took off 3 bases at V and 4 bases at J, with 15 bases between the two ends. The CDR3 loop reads CASSIITGFSYGYTF. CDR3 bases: TGTGCCAGTAGTATCATAACGGGGTTTTCCTATGGCTACACCTTC.

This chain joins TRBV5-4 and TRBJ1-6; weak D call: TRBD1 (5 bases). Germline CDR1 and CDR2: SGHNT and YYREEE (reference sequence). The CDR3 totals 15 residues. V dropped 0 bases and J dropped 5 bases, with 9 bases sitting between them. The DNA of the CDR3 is TGTGCCAGCAGCTTGGGCGGGGGTGATAATTCACCCCTCCACTTT. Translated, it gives CASSLGGGDNSPLHF.

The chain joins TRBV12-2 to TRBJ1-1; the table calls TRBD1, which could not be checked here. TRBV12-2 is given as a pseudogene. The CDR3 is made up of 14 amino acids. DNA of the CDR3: TGTGCAAGTCGTCCTAGGACAGAGAACACTGAAGCTTTCTTT. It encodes CASRPRTENTEAFF.

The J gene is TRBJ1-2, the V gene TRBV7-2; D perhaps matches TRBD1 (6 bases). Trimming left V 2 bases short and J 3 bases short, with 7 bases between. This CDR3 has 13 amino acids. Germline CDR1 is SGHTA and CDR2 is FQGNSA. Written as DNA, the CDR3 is TGTGCCAGCAGCTTAACAGGGTACTATGGCTACACCTTC. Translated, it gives CASSLTGYYGYTF.

This CDR3 is CATADPSGRNTGELFF. CDR3 nucleotides: TGTGCCACCGCCGATCCTAGCGGGAGAAACACCGGGGAGCTGTTTTTT. V usage is TRBV24-1 and J usage is TRBJ2-2, with 10 bases lining up with TRBD2. V lost 9 bases, J lost 2 bases, and 8 bases stayed unmatched. CDR3 length equals 16 residues. Germline V CDR1 and CDR2: KGHDR, SFDVKD.

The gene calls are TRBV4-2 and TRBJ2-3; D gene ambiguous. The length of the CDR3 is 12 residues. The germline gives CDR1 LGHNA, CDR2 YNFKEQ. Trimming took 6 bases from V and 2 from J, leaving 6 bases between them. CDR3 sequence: CASSQSTDTQYF. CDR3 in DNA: TGTGCCAGCAGTCAGTCCACAGATACGCAGTATTTT.

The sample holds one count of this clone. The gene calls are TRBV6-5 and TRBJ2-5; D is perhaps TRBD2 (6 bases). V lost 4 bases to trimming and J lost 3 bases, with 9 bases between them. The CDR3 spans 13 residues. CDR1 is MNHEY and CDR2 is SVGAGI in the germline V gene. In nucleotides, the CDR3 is TGTGCCAGCAGTTTGTCGGGAGAAGAGACCCAGTACTTC. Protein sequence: CASSLSGEETQYF.

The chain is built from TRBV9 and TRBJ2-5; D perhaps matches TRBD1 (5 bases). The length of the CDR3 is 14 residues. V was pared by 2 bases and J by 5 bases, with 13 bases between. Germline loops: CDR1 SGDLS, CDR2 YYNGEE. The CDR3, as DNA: TGTGCCAGCAGCGTGGGTCTGGGGCGGGAGACCCAGTACTTC. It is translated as CASSVGLGRETQYF.

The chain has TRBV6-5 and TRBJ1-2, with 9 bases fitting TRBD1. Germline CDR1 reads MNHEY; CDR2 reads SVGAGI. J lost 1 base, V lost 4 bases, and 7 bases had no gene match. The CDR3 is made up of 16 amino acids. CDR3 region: CASSSVRDRDNYGYTF. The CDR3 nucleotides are TGTGCCAGCAGTTCGGTCCGGGACAGGGATAACTATGGCTACACCTTC.

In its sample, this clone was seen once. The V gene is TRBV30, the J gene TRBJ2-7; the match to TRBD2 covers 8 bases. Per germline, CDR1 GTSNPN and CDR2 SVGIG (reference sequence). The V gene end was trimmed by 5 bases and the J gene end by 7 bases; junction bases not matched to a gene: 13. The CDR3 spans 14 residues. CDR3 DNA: TGTGCCTGGGAGAACCATAGCGGGACGGGGGAGCAGTACTTC. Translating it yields CAWENHSGTGEQYF.

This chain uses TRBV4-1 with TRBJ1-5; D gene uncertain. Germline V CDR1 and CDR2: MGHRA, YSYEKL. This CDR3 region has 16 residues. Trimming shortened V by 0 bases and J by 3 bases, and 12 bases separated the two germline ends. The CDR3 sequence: CASSQDEYRYNQPQHF. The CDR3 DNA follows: TGCGCCAGCAGCCAAGATGAATACAGATACAATCAGCCCCAGCATTTT.

The CDR3 reads CASSTRGRVDTQYF. The CDR3 coding sequence is TGTGCCAGTAGTACCAGGGGGCGCGTAGATACGCAGTATTTT. V is TRBV19 and J is TRBJ2-3; 8 bases are a match to TRBD1. Unmatched junction bases numbered 5, after V lost 4 bases and J lost 5 bases. This CDR3 is 14 amino acids long. CDR1 and CDR2 (germline): LNHDA, SQIVND (reference sequence).

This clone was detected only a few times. CDR3 in amino acids: CSVEDGQGAPSYEQYF. The CDR3 nucleotides are TGCAGCGTTGAAGATGGACAGGGGGCACCCTCCTACGAGCAGTACTTC. The genes are TRBV29-1 and TRBJ2-7; 11 bases are shared with TRBD1. The CDR3 has 16 residues. V shed 0 bases, J shed 0 bases, and the junction held 4 bases outside the gene matches. Germline CDR1 SQVTM, CDR2 ANQGSEA.

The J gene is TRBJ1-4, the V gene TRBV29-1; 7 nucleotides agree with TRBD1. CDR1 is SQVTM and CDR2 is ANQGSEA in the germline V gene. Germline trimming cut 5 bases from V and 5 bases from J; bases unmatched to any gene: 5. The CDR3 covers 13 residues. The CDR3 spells CSVSDRENEKLFF. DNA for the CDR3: TGCAGCGTTTCCGACAGGGAGAATGAAAAACTGTTTTTT.

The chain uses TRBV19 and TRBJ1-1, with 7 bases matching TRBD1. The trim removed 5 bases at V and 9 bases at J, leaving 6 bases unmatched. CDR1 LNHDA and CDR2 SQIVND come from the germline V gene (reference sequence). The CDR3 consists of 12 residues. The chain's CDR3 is CASSGTVRQAFF. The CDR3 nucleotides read TGTGCCAGTAGTGGGACAGTCCGGCAAGCTTTCTTT. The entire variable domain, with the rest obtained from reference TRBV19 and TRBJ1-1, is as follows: DGGITQSPKYLFRKEGQNVTLSCEQNLNHDAMYWYRQDPGQGLRLIYYSQIVNDFQKGDIAEGYSVSREKKESFPLTVTSAQKNPTAFYLCASSGTVRQAFFGQGTRLTVV.

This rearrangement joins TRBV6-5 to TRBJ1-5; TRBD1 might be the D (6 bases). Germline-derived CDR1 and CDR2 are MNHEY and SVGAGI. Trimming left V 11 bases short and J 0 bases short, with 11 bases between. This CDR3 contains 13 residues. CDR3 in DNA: TGTGCCGCGCGGACAGCTAGCAATCAGCCCCAGCATTTT. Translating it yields CAARTASNQPQHF.

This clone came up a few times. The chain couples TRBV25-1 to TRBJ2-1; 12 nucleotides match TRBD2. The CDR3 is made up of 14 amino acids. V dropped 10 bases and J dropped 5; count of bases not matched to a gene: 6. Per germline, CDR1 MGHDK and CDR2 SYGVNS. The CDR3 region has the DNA TGTGCCACCGCGGGACTAGCGGGCCACAATGAGCAGTTCTTC. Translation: CATAGLAGHNEQFF.

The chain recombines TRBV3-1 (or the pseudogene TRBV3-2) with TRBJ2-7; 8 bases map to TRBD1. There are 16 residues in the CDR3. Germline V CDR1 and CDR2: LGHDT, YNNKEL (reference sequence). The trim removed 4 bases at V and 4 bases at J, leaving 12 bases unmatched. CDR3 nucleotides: TGTGCCAGCAGCCCCCTAGTCAGAGACAGGGGTTACGAGCAGTACTTC. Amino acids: CASSPLVRDRGYEQYF.

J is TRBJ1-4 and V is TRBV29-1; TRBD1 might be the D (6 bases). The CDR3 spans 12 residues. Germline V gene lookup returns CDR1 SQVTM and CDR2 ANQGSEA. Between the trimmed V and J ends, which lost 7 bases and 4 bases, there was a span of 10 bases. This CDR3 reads CSAKDSNEKLFF. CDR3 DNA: TGCAGCGCCAAGGACAGTAATGAAAAACTGTTTTTT. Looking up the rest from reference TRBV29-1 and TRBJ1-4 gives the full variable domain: SAVISQKPSRDICQRGTSLTIQCQVDSQVTMMFWYRQQPGQSLTLIATANQGSEATYESGFVIDKFPISRPNLTFSTLTVSNMSPEDSSIYLCSAKDSNEKLFFGSGTQLSVL.

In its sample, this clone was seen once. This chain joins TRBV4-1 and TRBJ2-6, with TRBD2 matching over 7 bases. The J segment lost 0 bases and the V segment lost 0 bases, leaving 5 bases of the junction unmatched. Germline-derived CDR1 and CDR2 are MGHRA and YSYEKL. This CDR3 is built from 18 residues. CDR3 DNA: TGCGCCAGCAGCCAAGATTGGAGGGACTACTCTGGGGCCAACGTCCTGACTTTC. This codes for CASSQDWRDYSGANVLTF.